This TCR beta chain was recovered during a study of CD8 T cells in Susac syndrome. V lost 2 bases to trimming and J lost 2 bases, with 12 bases between them. The CDR3 extends over 16 amino acids. Per germline, CDR1 MNHEY and CDR2 SVGAGI. Random hexamers primed reverse transcription of roughly 0.5 to 1 ug RNA. One entry per CDR3 protein results from TCRdb running MiXCR on the immunoSEQ multiplex PCR reads. Among almost 450,000 distinct CDR3 sequences listed, more than 70% were seen once. The V call is TRBV6-5, the J call TRBJ2-2; possible D gene TRBD2, 6 bases. Input material: CD8+ T cells from PBMCs. This receptor was taken from a human donor with multiple sclerosis. Written as DNA, the CDR3 is TGTGCCAGCAGTTACCGGGGACTGGTTAACACCGGGGAGCTGTTTTTT. It translates to CASSYRGLVNTGELFF.